The source of this T cell receptor beta chain is a study of T cell responses to AZD1222 COVID-19 vaccine. The CDR3 runs 15 residues. With 7 bases removed from V and 0 bases from J, the gap between germline ends came to 13 bases. Germline V lookup: CDR1 LNHDA, CDR2 SQIVND (reference sequence). Clones were read by immunoSEQ multiplex PCR, and TCRdb kept only the in-frame ones, dropping some. The sample contains 200,000 to 250,000 clones, approximately 94% of which appear only once. The clonotype comes from an adult in good health. The sequencing here drew on peripheral blood, taken on day 0 of MenACWY control vaccination. The J gene is TRBJ1-3, the V gene TRBV19; D gene uncertain. The chain's CDR3 is CASMEGPYSGNTIYF. DNA of the CDR3: TGTGCCAGTATGGAAGGGCCGTACTCTGGAAACACCATATATTTT.